These 20 T cell receptor beta chains were all obtained from the same sample, sequenced in a study of T-cell reconstitution after alpha-beta-depleted transplantation in children (dated by TCRdb to 2016 to 2017). The treatment or condition label, read with the paper, signifies: allogeneic hematopoietic cell transplantation with graft depleted of TCRalphabeta T cells and CD19 B cells. The library relied on PCR. Sequenced on an Illumina HiSeq 2500. TCR library preparation used molecular barcoding, with unique molecular identifiers applied to normalize quantification of the TCRbeta repertoire. The raw public data were reprocessed by TCRdb itself: fastp quality trimming at Q25, MiXCR clonotype calling, in-frame beta chains only. Rows are combined by CDR3 protein, so each entry shows the most common genes and DNA. The sample yields fewer than 700,000 distinct CDR3 sequences; around 13% were counted once. The top ten hold 2.2% of the sample.

The material was PBMCs, mostly from graft donor cells, obtained 360 days after TCRalphabeta/CD19-depleted stem cell transplant. The receptors derive from a male patient aged 10 to 17 who had a stem cell transplant for acute myeloid leukemia, so the T cells may come from the graft donor.

This clonotype was detected many times. This sequence joins TRBV29-1 and TRBJ2-2, with 13 bases lining up with TRBD2. This CDR3 contains 15 residues. V lost 3 bases, J lost 6 bases, and 4 bases stayed unmatched. CDR1 and CDR2 from the germline V gene are SQVTM and ANQGSEA. CDR3 sequence (DNA): TGCAGCGTTGACCGGACTAGCGGGAGACCCGGGGAGCTGTTTTTT. This gives the protein CSVDRTSGRPGELFF.

This clonotype was counted a few times. The chain links TRBV7-2 to TRBJ2-7; tentatively, D is TRBD2 (5 bases). The germline V gene has CDR1 SGHTA and CDR2 FQGNSA. Between the trimmed V and J ends, which lost 0 bases and 0 bases, there was a span of 12 bases. The CDR3 has 16 amino acids. The CDR3: CASSLAQNGISYEQYF. CDR3 in DNA: TGTGCCAGCAGCTTAGCGCAAAACGGGATCTCCTACGAGCAGTACTTC. The entire variable domain, with the rest obtained from reference TRBV7-2 and TRBJ2-7, is as follows: GAGVSQSPSNKVTEKGKDVELRCDPISGHTALYWYRQSLGQGLEFLIYFQGNSAPDKSGLPSDRFSAERTGGSVSTLTIQRTQQEDSAVYLCASSLAQNGISYEQYFGPGTRLTVT.

This clonotype occurred many times. The chain recombines TRBV28 with TRBJ2-7; D may match TRBD1 or TRBD2 (5 bases each). This CDR3 is 16 amino acids long. Per the germline V gene, CDR1 is MDHEN and CDR2 is SYDVKM. V lost 1 base, J lost 0 bases, and 13 bases lay in between. The CDR3 protein is CASSLSGGPSSYEQYF. The CDR3 DNA sequence: TGTGCCAGCAGTTTATCTGGGGGACCGAGCTCCTACGAGCAGTACTTC.

This clonotype was picked up a small number of times. The chain combines TRBV12-3 or TRBV12-4 with TRBJ2-7; TRBD2 aligns across 10 bases. The trim removed 7 bases at V and 4 bases at J, leaving 22 bases unmatched. The CDR3 is 19 residues long. The CDR3 sequence is CASTMTLRTSGKPRYEQYF. The CDR3 nucleotides read TGTGCCAGCACAATGACCCTAAGGACTAGCGGCAAACCCAGATACGAGCAGTACTTC.

This sequence joins TRBV6-2 or TRBV6-3 and TRBJ2-7, with D unresolved. The V end lost 7 bases, the J end lost 5 bases, and 12 bases lay between the germline ends. Germline CDR1 and CDR2: MNHEY and SVGEGT. There are 12 residues in the CDR3. The CDR3 loop reads CASTRSLHEQYF. The CDR3 DNA reads as TGTGCCAGCACCCGCAGCCTGCACGAGCAGTACTTC.

This clonotype came up a few times. The chain couples TRBV2 to TRBJ2-7; D not certain. Germline assignment: CDR1 SNHLY and CDR2 FYNNEI. This CDR3 comprises 11 residues. V was clipped by 10 bases and J by 2 bases, with 9 bases between them. CDR3 sequence (DNA): TGTGCCATACGGGTTACCTACGAGCAGTACTTC. Encoded protein: CAIRVTYEQYF.

This clonotype was seen many times. The V gene is TRBV7-2, the J gene TRBJ2-5; D ambiguous. V lost 0 bases and J 0 bases, leaving 5 bases between the germline ends. The germline V gene encodes CDR1 SGHTA and CDR2 FQGNSA. The CDR3 loop spans 14 amino acids. The CDR3 sequence is CASSLAHYQETQYF. The DNA for the CDR3 is TGTGCCAGCAGCTTAGCGCACTACCAAGAGACCCAGTACTTC.

This clonotype was detected only a few times. This chain connects TRBV3-1 to TRBJ2-3; the match to TRBD2 covers 7 bases. The junction had 11 bases not matched to a gene; V was cut back by 4 bases and J by 1 base. The germline gives CDR1 LGHDT, CDR2 YNNKEL (reference sequence). CDR3 length equals 17 residues. The CDR3 reads CASSPFFAGEGTDTQYF. CDR3 DNA sequence: TGTGCCAGCAGCCCTTTCTTTGCGGGAGAGGGCACAGATACGCAGTATTTT.

This clonotype was observed a few times. This chain uses TRBV12-3 or TRBV12-4 with TRBJ2-7; D call uncertain. This CDR3 contains 11 residues. The V gene lost 3 bases and the J gene lost 8 bases, with 8 bases spanning the gap. The CDR3 DNA is TGTGCCAGCAGTTTTACAGAGCAGCAGTACTTC. It encodes CASSFTEQQYF.

The chain links TRBV6-1 to TRBJ1-1; the match to TRBD1 covers 7 bases. Germline assignment: CDR1 MNHNS and CDR2 SASEGT. This CDR3 comprises 13 residues. V gave up 2 bases and J gave up 10 bases; unmatched junction bases: 7. The DNA for the CDR3 is TGTGCCAGCAGTGAATCCTACAGGGGAGGAGCTTTCTTT. Its protein product is CASSESYRGGAFF.

This clonotype was recorded many times. The chain employs TRBV29-1 and TRBJ2-2, with D perhaps matching TRBD2 (6 bases). The CDR3 runs to 13 residues. V gave up 8 bases and J gave up 6 bases, with 16 bases separating them. Germline CDR1 reads SQVTM; CDR2 reads ANQGSEA. The chain's CDR3 is CSPGQEGPGELFF. CDR3 bases: TGCAGCCCGGGGCAGGAGGGACCCGGGGAGCTGTTTTTT.

This chain connects TRBV28 to TRBJ2-2; TRBD2 matches at 12 bases. With V trimmed by 5 bases and J by 5 bases, 9 bases remained unmatched. Looked up from germline, CDR1 is MDHEN and CDR2 is SYDVKM. CDR3 length: 17 residues. The CDR3 coding sequence is TGTGCCAGCAGTAGACGACCGACTAGCGGGAGAACCGGGGAGCTGTTTTTT. Its translation: CASSRRPTSGRTGELFF.

This clonotype was recorded at least ten times. This sequence joins TRBV14 and TRBJ2-1; perhaps TRBD2 as D (5 bases). The germline gives CDR1 SGHDN, CDR2 FVKESK. With 8 bases removed from V and 6 bases from J, the gap between germline ends came to 14 bases. The CDR3 contains 13 residues. The DNA for the CDR3 is TGTGCCAGCGGACCGGGGAATTTCAATGAGCAGTTCTTC. This gives the protein CASGPGNFNEQFF. The whole variable domain, filled in from reference TRBV14 and TRBJ2-1, reads EAGVTQFPSHSVIEKGQTVTLRCDPISGHDNLYWYRRVMGKEIKFLLHFVKESKQDESGMPNNRFLAERTGGTYSTLKVQPAELEDSGVYFCASGPGNFNEQFFGPGTRLTVL.

This clonotype was counted between two and nine times. This chain uses TRBV20-1 with TRBJ1-3, with D possibly TRBD1 on 6 matching bases. The CDR3 extends over 15 amino acids. CDR1 and CDR2 from the germline V gene are DFQATT and SNEGSKA (reference sequence). Trimming pared 3 bases from V and 1 base from J, leaving 13 bases between. The CDR3 DNA reads TGCAGTGCTAGCGCCAACAGGGCATCTGGAAACACCATATATTTT. Its translation is CSASANRASGNTIYF.

The chain carries TRBV5-1 and TRBJ1-2, with TRBD1 as a possible D gene (6 bases). V gave up 9 bases and J gave up 2 bases, with 17 bases separating them. The germline V gene encodes CDR1 SGHRS and CDR2 YFSETQ. The CDR3 length is 14 residues. The CDR3 DNA follows: TGCGCCACCCCTTTTGAAAGGGGGAACTATGGCTACACCTTC. Translated: CATPFERGNYGYTF.

This clonotype has more than one count but fewer than ten. The chain joins TRBV20-1 to TRBJ2-5; TRBD2 matches at 13 bases. The CDR3 totals 15 residues. From germline, CDR1 is DFQATT and CDR2 SNEGSKA (reference sequence). J gave up 5 bases and V 4 bases, and 7 bases lay outside the gene matches. CDR3 DNA: TGCAGTGCTACCGGACTAGCGGGAGTAACTGAGACCCAGTACTTC. Translating it yields CSATGLAGVTETQYF.

This clonotype was seen at least ten times. This chain connects TRBV12-3 or TRBV12-4 to TRBJ2-4, with D possibly matching TRBD1 (6 bases). Trimming removed 3 bases at V and 3 bases at J, with 18 bases between. The CDR3 contains 17 residues. CDR3 loop: CASSLPLKTGYKNIQYF. The CDR3 DNA reads as TGTGCCAGCAGTTTGCCCCTCAAGACAGGCTACAAAAACATTCAGTACTTC.

This clonotype was observed a few times. The chain has TRBV29-1 and TRBJ2-1; TRBD2 matches at 12 bases. V lost 3 bases and J lost 12; bases outside the gene matches: 12. Germline V gives CDR1 SQVTM, CDR2 ANQGSEA. The length of the CDR3 is 15 residues. The CDR3: CSVEELAGGTWAQFF. The CDR3, as DNA: TGCAGCGTTGAGGAACTAGCGGGAGGTACCTGGGCGCAGTTCTTC.

This clonotype has a handful of counts. V gene TRBV29-1 combines with J gene TRBJ2-3, with 8 bases that match TRBD2. The CDR3 covers 14 residues. V lost 4 bases to trimming and J lost 3 bases; unmatched junction nucleotides: 6. Germline CDR1 is SQVTM and CDR2 is ANQGSEA. The DNA for the CDR3 is TGCAGCGTTGGGACTAGCCCTCCAACAGATACGCAGTATTTT. It codes for CSVGTSPPTDTQYF.

The chain employs TRBV4-2 and TRBJ2-2; D possibly corresponds to TRBD2 (6 bases). The CDR3 is made up of 16 amino acids. Germline-derived CDR1 and CDR2 are LGHNA and YNFKEQ. V shed 0 bases and J shed 4 bases, with 12 bases lying between them. The CDR3 region has the DNA TGTGCCAGCAGCCAAGATGGAGCGGGTATCACCGGGGAGCTGTTTTTT. Its protein product is CASSQDGAGITGELFF.